This TCR beta chain is drawn from a study of T-cell reconstitution after alpha-beta-depleted transplantation in children. Trimming at V came to 3 bases and at J to 4 bases, leaving 6 bases not matched to a gene. This CDR3 has 15 amino acids. Details on this clonotype: Its target is unknown.

TCRbeta library preparation incorporated unique molecular identifiers. TCRdb re-derived calls from the PCR reads in MiXCR, one entry per CDR3 protein. The table has hundreds of thousands of distinct CDR3 sequences, approximately 10% seen once. Study results and caveats: It was newly produced T cells that mostly accounted for T-cell counts and diversity one year after transplant. The origin of alpha-beta T cells about two months after transplant was reportedly several hundred expanded graft clones. It was surviving recipient T cells and thymic progenitors that gave some patients high TCRbeta diversity at day 60.

The sequenced sample was PBMCs, obtained before TCRalphabeta/CD19-depleted stem cell transplant. The receptor comes from a child less than two years old with acute myeloid leukemia, due to receive a stem cell transplant. The V call is TRBV12-3 or TRBV12-4, the J call TRBJ1-5, with TRBD1 identical over 7 bases. The CDR3 spells CASSLIGQENQPQHF. In DNA form, the CDR3 reads TGTGCCAGCAGTTTGATTGGACAGGAGAATCAGCCCCAGCATTTT.